The TCR beta chain under discussion was sequenced for a study of blood T cell repertoires in COVID-19. Turning to the study itself: PBMCs, B-cell-depleted T cells, or T cells were the source of the cDNA or gDNA that made up the material.

The V gene lost 4 bases and the J gene lost 2 bases, with 9 bases spanning the gap. There are 14 residues in the CDR3. From germline, CDR1 is WNHNN and CDR2 SYGVQD (reference sequence). This clone appeared a single time. Assay used: immunoSEQ multiplex PCR; TCRdb lists only in-frame clones, some missing. In the table there are roughly 160,000 clones, roughly 87% of which are singletons. Material for sequencing was peripheral blood. The TCR comes from a woman aged 60-75 years who had recovered from COVID-19. The V call is TRBV10-1, the J call TRBJ2-1, with a weak D call TRBD1 (6 bases). CDR3: CASSAGTPYNEQFF. The CDR3 bases are TGCGCCAGCAGTGCCGGGACACCCTACAATGAGCAGTTCTTC.